These 27 T cell receptor beta chains were sequenced from one sample in a study of blood T cell repertoires in COVID-19. Sequencing was performed with immunoSEQ multiplex PCR; in TCRdb, only in-frame clones are kept and a portion is missing. This sample yields under 150,000 clones, of which more than 75% are seen a single time; around 12% belongs to the top ten. The sequencing sample was made of peripheral blood. These receptors were collected from a man aged 80 or over with acute or convalescent COVID-19.

This clone was seen once. The gene calls are TRBV7-2 and TRBJ2-2; 8 bases map to TRBD2. Looked up from germline, CDR1 is SGHTA and CDR2 is FQGNSA. CDR3 size: 16 residues. V was clipped by 2 bases and J by 6 bases; unmatched bases: 8. CDR3 DNA: TGTGCCAGCAGCTTATTCCCCCGGGGGGGCGCCGGGGAGCTGTTTTTT. The encoded protein is CASSLFPRGGAGELFF.

The chain employs TRBV9 and TRBJ2-1, with a tentative D call TRBD2 (6 bases). CDR1 is SGDLS and CDR2 is YYNGEE in the germline V gene. The CDR3 consists of 16 residues. The V end lost 3 bases, the J end lost 1 base, and 14 bases lay between the germline ends. CDR3 sequence (DNA): TGTGCCAGCAGCGGGGTCGGGGGATCGTCCTACAATGAGCAGTTCTTC. It specifies CASSGVGGSSYNEQFF. Looking up the rest from reference TRBV9 and TRBJ2-1 gives the full variable domain: DSGVTQTPKHLITATGQRVTLRCSPRSGDLSVYWYQQSLDQGLQFLIQYYNGEERAKGNILERFSAQQFPDLHSELNLSSLELGDSALYFCASSGVGGSSYNEQFFGPGTRLTVL.

The gene calls are TRBV14 and TRBJ1-6; 9 positions match TRBD1. Looked up from germline, CDR1 is SGHDN and CDR2 is FVKESK. The CDR3 runs 15 residues. V lost 1 base to trimming and J lost 8 bases; unmatched junction nucleotides: 3. The CDR3 region is CASSQATGGHSPLHF. CDR3 coding DNA: TGTGCCAGCAGCCAAGCAACAGGGGGCCATTCACCCCTCCACTTT. Filled out from reference TRBV14 and TRBJ1-6, the complete variable domain reads EAGVTQFPSHSVIEKGQTVTLRCDPISGHDNLYWYRRVMGKEIKFLLHFVKESKQDESGMPNNRFLAERTGGTYSTLKVQPAELEDSGVYFCASSQATGGHSPLHFGNGTRLTVT.

The chain has TRBV30 and TRBJ1-1; D perhaps matches TRBD1 (6 bases). Germline lookup yields CDR1 GTSNPN and CDR2 SVGIG (reference sequence). This CDR3 region has 16 residues. V lost 4 bases and J 6 bases, leaving 24 bases between the germline ends. CDR3 residues: CAWTIFGGGDSAEAFF. Here the CDR3 DNA reads TGTGCCTGGACTATCTTCGGGGGGGGCGATAGCGCTGAAGCTTTCTTT.

The table lists this clone with a few counts. The chain joins TRBV4-3 to TRBJ2-7; the D gene is possibly TRBD2 (6 bases). Germline-derived CDR1 and CDR2 are LGHNA and YSLEER. This CDR3 region has 17 residues. Trimming pared 0 bases from V and 5 bases from J, leaving 20 bases between. The CDR3 DNA is TGCGCCAGCAGCCAAGATCGCTTCCCTAGCGTGGGGGACGAGCAGTACTTC. As protein: CASSQDRFPSVGDEQYF.

The rearrangement uses TRBV19 and TRBJ2-1; D not resolved. The CDR3 contains 15 residues. The germline CDR1 and CDR2 sequences are LNHDA and SQIVND (reference sequence). The germline V and J ends were trimmed by 2 bases and 0 bases, with 8 bases remaining between them. CDR3 nucleotides: TGTGCCAGTAGTATACCCTGGAGCTCCTACAATGAGCAGTTCTTC. As protein: CASSIPWSSYNEQFF. The full variable domain, its missing parts supplied by reference TRBV19 and TRBJ2-1, is DGGITQSPKYLFRKEGQNVTLSCEQNLNHDAMYWYRQDPGQGLRLIYYSQIVNDFQKGDIAEGYSVSREKKESFPLTVTSAQKNPTAFYLCASSIPWSSYNEQFFGPGTRLTVL.

This clone has more than one count but fewer than ten. The gene calls are TRBV28 and TRBJ2-5; D unresolved. Trimming left V 7 bases short and J 5 bases short, with 8 bases between. CDR3 length: 11 amino acids. CDR1 and CDR2 (germline): MDHEN, SYDVKM. CDR3 loop: CASTSPETQYF. The CDR3 nucleotides are TGTGCCAGCACCTCCCCGGAGACCCAGTACTTC. The entire variable domain, with the rest obtained from reference TRBV28 and TRBJ2-5, is as follows: DVKVTQSSRYLVKRTGEKVFLECVQDMDHENMFWYRQDPGLGLRLIYFSYDVKMKEKGDIPEGYSVSREKKERFSLILESASTNQTSMYLCASTSPETQYFGPGTRLLVL.

Here the CDR3 DNA reads TGTGCCAGCAGCCAGGGACAGGGGGGGAGTTGGAAACTGTTTTTT. Translated: CASSQGQGGSWKLFF. The V gene is TRBV3-1 (or the pseudogene TRBV3-2), the J gene TRBJ1-4; 11 positions agree with TRBD1. The CDR3 is 15 residues long. CDR1 and CDR2 (germline): LGHDT, YNNKEL (reference sequence). The J segment lost 11 bases and the V segment lost 3 bases, leaving 8 bases of the junction unmatched.

V gene TRBV9 combines with J gene TRBJ2-2; 8 bases line up with TRBD2. Looked up from germline, CDR1 is SGDLS and CDR2 is YYNGEE. V shed 3 bases and J 3 bases; nucleotides not matched to a gene: 7. The CDR3 is 16 residues long. The CDR3, as DNA: TGTGCCAGCAGCGCCCAAGCGGGGGCCTACACCGGGGAGCTGTTTTTT. This encodes CASSAQAGAYTGELFF.

The gene calls are TRBV6-2 or TRBV6-3 and TRBJ1-1, with TRBD1 matching over 7 bases. With 6 bases clipped from V and 9 bases from J, the junction kept 10 bases outside the gene matches. Germline values: CDR1 MNHEY, CDR2 SVGEGT. CDR3 length: 13 residues. The CDR3 loop is CASSVGQQVKAFF. CDR3 DNA: TGTGCCAGCAGCGTGGGACAGCAGGTGAAAGCTTTCTTT.

Of note for this clone: The sample carries other DNA sequences with the same CDR3. V and J are TRBV5-1 and TRBJ2-5; 11 bases match TRBD2. CDR3 length: 15 residues. Germline V gives CDR1 SGHRS, CDR2 YFSETQ. The V segment lost 4 bases and the J segment 3 bases; nucleotides outside the gene matches: 5. CDR3 loop: CASSPGTSGEETQYF. The CDR3, as DNA: TGCGCCAGCAGCCCGGGGACTAGCGGTGAAGAGACCCAGTACTTC.

The chain couples TRBV4-2 to TRBJ1-3, with no clear D. V lost 0 bases and J lost 0, with 9 bases in between. This CDR3 region has 16 residues. The V gene's germline CDR1 is LGHNA and CDR2 YNFKEQ. CDR3 region: CASSQEAVVSGNTIYF. The CDR3 DNA reads as TGTGCCAGCAGCCAAGAGGCAGTTGTCTCTGGAAACACCATATATTTT.

The chain joins TRBV5-1 to TRBJ1-4, with 8 bases fitting TRBD1. Per germline, CDR1 SGHRS and CDR2 YFSETQ. The CDR3 has 16 residues. With V trimmed by 3 bases and J by 7 bases, 11 bases remained unmatched. The CDR3 DNA sequence: TGCGCCAGCAGCTGGGGGGACAGGCTGGAGGGTGAAAAACTGTTTTTT. Its translation is CASSWGDRLEGEKLFF.

This chain joins TRBV4-3 and TRBJ1-2; D unclear. Germline CDR1 reads LGHNA; CDR2 reads YSLEER. V lost 0 bases and J 7 bases, leaving 9 bases between the germline ends. CDR3 length: 13 amino acids. CDR3 DNA: TGCGCCAGCAGCCAAGATAATCGCGGTGGCTACACCTTC. It translates to CASSQDNRGGYTF.

V usage is TRBV7-9 and J usage is TRBJ2-7, with TRBD1 matching over 10 bases. From germline, CDR1 is SEHNR and CDR2 FQNEAQ (reference sequence). The CDR3 spans 15 residues. V was pared by 4 bases and J by 7 bases, with 10 bases of the junction left unmatched. CDR3 nucleotides: TGTGCCAGCAGCTCGTCTGGACAGGGGGATCGGGAGCAGTACTTC. It yields the protein CASSSSGQGDREQYF.

The chain carries TRBV4-3 and TRBJ2-7, with a weak D call TRBD1 (5 bases). Germline CDR1 LGHNA, CDR2 YSLEER. This CDR3 region has 14 residues. Trimming took 2 bases from V and 4 from J, leaving 12 bases between them. CDR3 bases: TGCGCCAGCAGCCAATACCCCCAGGGTTACGAGCAGTACTTC. It yields the protein CASSQYPQGYEQYF.

The chain links TRBV7-2 to TRBJ1-2; TRBD1 is a possible D gene (5 bases). The CDR3 spans 12 residues. V lost 5 bases and J 7 bases, leaving 11 bases between the germline ends. Germline CDR1 is SGHTA and CDR2 is FQGNSA. Written as DNA, the CDR3 is TGTGCCAGCAGCCTTCGTAGGGGTGGCTACACCTTC. Its translation: CASSLRRGGYTF.

This chain links TRBV7-9 with TRBJ2-1; no firm D call. Trimming cost V 1 base and J 8 bases, with 15 bases left between them. The CDR3 loop spans 15 amino acids. Germline V gives CDR1 SEHNR, CDR2 FQNEAQ (reference sequence). CDR3 sequence: CASSLVRSLGDEQFF. The DNA for the CDR3 is TGTGCCAGCAGCTTAGTACGGTCCCTAGGCGATGAGCAGTTCTTC.

The chain recombines TRBV19 with TRBJ1-3; maybe TRBD1 (6 bases). The CDR3 is 13 residues long. Germline CDR1 is LNHDA and CDR2 is SQIVND (reference sequence). Trimming removed 6 bases at V and 7 bases at J, with 13 bases between. CDR3 sequence (DNA): TGTGCCAGTAGACGGACAGTCATCAACACCATATATTTT. This codes for CASRRTVINTIYF.

This sequence joins TRBV5-8 and TRBJ2-5; TRBD2 aligns across 15 bases. The ends lost 2 bases at V and 4 bases at J; junction bases unmatched: 3. Germline V gene sequence: CDR1 SGHTS, CDR2 YDEGEE. This CDR3 is 16 amino acids long. CDR3: CASSFGLAGGGETQYF. For the CDR3, the DNA is TGTGCCAGCAGCTTCGGACTAGCGGGGGGGGGAGAGACCCAGTACTTC.

The chain carries TRBV18 and TRBJ2-2; tentative D call: TRBD2 (6 bases). Looked up from germline, CDR1 is KGHSH and CDR2 is LQKENI. V gave up 4 bases and J gave up 4 bases, with 13 bases separating them. This CDR3 has 15 amino acids. CDR3 in DNA: TGTGCCAGCTCACTCCGCAGGGAGGCCACCGGGGAGCTGTTTTTT. Protein product: CASSLRREATGELFF.

The V call is TRBV11-2, the J call TRBJ2-7, with TRBD1 matching 8 bases. Trimming cost V 2 bases and J 4 bases; bases outside gene matches: 7. CDR1 is SGHAT and CDR2 is FQNNGV in the germline V gene. There are 15 residues in the CDR3. The CDR3 spells CASSLRSGGHYEQYF. The CDR3 nucleotides are TGTGCCAGCAGCTTAAGGTCAGGGGGCCATTACGAGCAGTACTTC.

V is TRBV4-3 and J is TRBJ1-1; the match to TRBD1 covers 7 bases. This CDR3 has 17 residues. Germline V gives CDR1 LGHNA, CDR2 YSLEER. The V and J ends lost 0 bases and 4 bases, in that order; junction bases with no gene match: 11. The chain's CDR3 is CASSQDRQGYSVTEAFF. DNA for the CDR3: TGCGCCAGCAGCCAAGATCGACAGGGATATTCTGTCACTGAAGCTTTCTTT.

V gene TRBV2 combines with J gene TRBJ2-1; possible D gene TRBD1, 6 bases. The V and J ends lost 1 base and 8 bases respectively, with 12 bases between them. Germline lookup yields CDR1 SNHLY and CDR2 FYNNEI. The CDR3 is 14 residues long. The CDR3 sequence: CASSEETGRDEQFF. CDR3 in DNA: TGTGCCAGCAGTGAAGAAACAGGGCGAGATGAGCAGTTCTTC. The whole variable domain, remainder taken from reference TRBV2 and TRBJ2-1, is EPEVTQTPSHQVTQMGQEVILRCVPISNHLYFYWYRQILGQKVEFLVSFYNNEISEKSEIFDDQFSVERPDGSNFTLKIRSTKLEDSAMYFCASSEETGRDEQFFGPGTRLTVL.

The V gene is TRBV5-1, the J gene TRBJ1-2; 8 nucleotides agree with TRBD1. Trimming cost V 0 bases and J 2 bases; bases outside gene matches: 3. The CDR3 totals 15 residues. Germline CDR1 and CDR2: SGHRS and YFSETQ. Here the CDR3 DNA reads TGCGCCAGCAGCTTGGGGGGACAGGAAAACTATGGCTACACCTTC. Translation gives CASSLGGQENYGYTF. The full variable domain, in which reference TRBV5-1 and TRBJ1-2 provide the parts outside the CDR3, is KAGVTQTPRYLIKTRGQQVTLSCSPISGHRSVSWYQQTPGQGLQFLFEYFSETQRNKGNFPGRFSGRQFSNSRSEMNVSTLELGDSALYLCASSLGGQENYGYTFGSGTRLTVV.

V usage is TRBV27 and J usage is TRBJ2-7; 8 nucleotides line up with TRBD2. From germline, CDR1 is MNHEY and CDR2 SMNVEV (reference sequence). The V gene end was trimmed by 8 bases and the J gene end by 2 bases; junction bases not matched to a gene: 8. This CDR3 is 14 amino acids long. This CDR3 is CASGTGGSAYEQYF. The CDR3 DNA reads as TGTGCCAGCGGTACGGGGGGGAGCGCCTACGAGCAGTACTTC.

V usage is TRBV5-1 and J usage is TRBJ1-2; maybe TRBD1 (6 bases). Looked up from germline, CDR1 is SGHRS and CDR2 is YFSETQ. Trimming shortened V by 4 bases and J by 8 bases, and 18 bases separated the two germline ends. This CDR3 is 14 amino acids long. CDR3 residues: CASSPQGGYRGYTF. The CDR3 nucleotides are TGCGCCAGCAGCCCACAGGGAGGGTATAGGGGCTACACCTTC.